The clone carrying this T cell receptor (beta chain) showed up many times. The CDR3 regions of TCR beta were amplified from RNA transcripts. Primed by the HTBI set, a first-round RT-PCR was run on the TCR CDR3. Each CDR3 protein is one row after TCRdb ran MiXCR on the multiplex PCR reads. The sample lists a few hundred thousand distinct CDR3 sequences, roughly 23% occurring once. Diagnostic decisions used clinical symptoms, serum thyroxine and TRAb, thyroid ultrasound and orbital computed tomography. The V and J ends lost 4 bases and 6 bases respectively, with 9 bases between them. The CDR3 has 13 amino acids. The V gene's germline CDR1 is LGHNT and CDR2 FRNRAP. The data were taken from a study of T cells in Graves' hyperthyroidism and ophthalmopathy.

The V and J genes are TRBV12-5 and TRBJ2-2; D is undetermined. The sequence derives from a woman in her seventies with Graves' ophthalmopathy. Material for sequencing was blood. CDR3 amino acids: CASGSLGSGELFF. The DNA for the CDR3 is TGTGCTAGTGGTTCCCTCGGGTCCGGGGAGCTGTTTTTT.